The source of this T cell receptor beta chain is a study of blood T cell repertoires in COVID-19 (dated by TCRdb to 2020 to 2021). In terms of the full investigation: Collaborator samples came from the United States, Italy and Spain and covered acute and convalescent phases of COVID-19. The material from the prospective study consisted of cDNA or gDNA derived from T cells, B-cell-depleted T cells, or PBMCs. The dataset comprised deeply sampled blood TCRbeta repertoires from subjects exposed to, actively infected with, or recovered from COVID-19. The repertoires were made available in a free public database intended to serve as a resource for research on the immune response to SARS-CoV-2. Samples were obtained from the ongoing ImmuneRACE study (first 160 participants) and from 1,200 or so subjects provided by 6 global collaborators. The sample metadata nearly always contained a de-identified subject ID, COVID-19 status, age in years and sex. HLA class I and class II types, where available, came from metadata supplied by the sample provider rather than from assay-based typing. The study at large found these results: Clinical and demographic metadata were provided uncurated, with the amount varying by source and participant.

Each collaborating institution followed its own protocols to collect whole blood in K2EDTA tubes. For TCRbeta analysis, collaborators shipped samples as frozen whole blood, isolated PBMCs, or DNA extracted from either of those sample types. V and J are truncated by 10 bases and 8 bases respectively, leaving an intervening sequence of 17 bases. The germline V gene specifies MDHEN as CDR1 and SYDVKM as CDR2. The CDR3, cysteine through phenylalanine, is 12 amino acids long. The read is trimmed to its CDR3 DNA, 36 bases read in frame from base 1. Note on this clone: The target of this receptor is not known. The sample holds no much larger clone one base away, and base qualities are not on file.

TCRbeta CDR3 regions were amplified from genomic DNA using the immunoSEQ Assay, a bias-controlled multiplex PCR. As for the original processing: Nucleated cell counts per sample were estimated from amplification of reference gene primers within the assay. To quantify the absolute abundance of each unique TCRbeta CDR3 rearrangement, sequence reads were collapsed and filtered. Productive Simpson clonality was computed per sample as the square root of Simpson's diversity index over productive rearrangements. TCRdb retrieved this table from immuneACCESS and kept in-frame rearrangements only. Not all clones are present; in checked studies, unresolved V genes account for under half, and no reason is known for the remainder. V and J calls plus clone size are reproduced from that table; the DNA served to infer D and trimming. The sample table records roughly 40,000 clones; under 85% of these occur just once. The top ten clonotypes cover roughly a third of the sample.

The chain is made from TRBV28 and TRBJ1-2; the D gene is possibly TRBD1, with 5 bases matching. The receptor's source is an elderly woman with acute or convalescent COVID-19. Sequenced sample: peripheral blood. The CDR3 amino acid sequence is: CATTDSLGGYTF. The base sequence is TGTGCCACCACCGACAGTCTCGGCGGCTACACCTTC.